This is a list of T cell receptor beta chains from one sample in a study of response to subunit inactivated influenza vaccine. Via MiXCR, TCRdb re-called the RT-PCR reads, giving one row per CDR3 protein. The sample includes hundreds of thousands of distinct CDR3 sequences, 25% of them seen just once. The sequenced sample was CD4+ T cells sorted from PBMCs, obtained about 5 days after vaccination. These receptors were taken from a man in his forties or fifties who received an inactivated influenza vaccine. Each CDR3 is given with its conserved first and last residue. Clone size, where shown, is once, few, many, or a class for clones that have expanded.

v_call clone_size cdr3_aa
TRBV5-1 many CASSLAGLNSNQPQHF
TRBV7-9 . CASSSDRGHQETQYF
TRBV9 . CASSGAYGSGANVLTF
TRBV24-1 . CATSRGGANEQYF
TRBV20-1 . CSARVSLAEGTDTQYF
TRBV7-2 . CASSLNQGVNSPLHF
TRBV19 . CASSIGLAGVPGANVLTF
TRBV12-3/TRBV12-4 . CASSFSGGAQPQHF
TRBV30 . CAWSGQVGTGGQYF
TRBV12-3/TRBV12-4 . CASSFLSEAFF
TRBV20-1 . CSARGPGQPQHF
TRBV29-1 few CSVGVGGAGTQYF
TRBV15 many CATSSDRGLDTQYF
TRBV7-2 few CASSLLQTTWNEQFF
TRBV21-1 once CANPQGRAKNIQYF
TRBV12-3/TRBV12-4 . CASTGQGKADTQYF
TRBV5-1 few CASSLERELFF
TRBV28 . CAIETSTDTQYF
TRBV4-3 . CASSQEGRGRGDEKLFF
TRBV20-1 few CSAWGGINQPQHF
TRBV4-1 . CASSLRRNTDTQYF
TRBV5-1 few CASSLDGSGSYNSPLHF
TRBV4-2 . CASSQGFTSGSFQETQYF
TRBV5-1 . CASSSETSGGQETQYF
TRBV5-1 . CASRDGGSGNTIYF
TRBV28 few CASSSLRRDLHNEQFF
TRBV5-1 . CASSLRSSGLGTQYF
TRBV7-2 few CASSLHPSGRGYNEQFF